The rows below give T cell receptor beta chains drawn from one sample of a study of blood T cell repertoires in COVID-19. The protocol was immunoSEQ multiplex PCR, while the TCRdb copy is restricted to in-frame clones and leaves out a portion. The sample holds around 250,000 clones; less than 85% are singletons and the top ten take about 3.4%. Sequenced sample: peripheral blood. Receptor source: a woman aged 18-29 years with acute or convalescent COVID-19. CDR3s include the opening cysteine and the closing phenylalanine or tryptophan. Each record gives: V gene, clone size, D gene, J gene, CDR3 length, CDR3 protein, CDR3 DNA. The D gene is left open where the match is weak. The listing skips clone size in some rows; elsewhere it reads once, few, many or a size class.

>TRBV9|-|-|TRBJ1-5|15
CASSVGQSRHQPQHF
TGTGCCAGCAGCGTTGGACAGTCCCGCCATCAGCCCCAGCATTTT
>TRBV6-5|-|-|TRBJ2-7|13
CASRRSGSYEQYF
TGTGCCAGCAGACGGTCTGGCTCCTACGAGCAGTACTTC
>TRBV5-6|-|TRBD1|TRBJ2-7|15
CASSLGTGFRYEQYF
TGTGCCAGCAGCTTGGGGACAGGGTTTAGGTACGAGCAGTACTTC
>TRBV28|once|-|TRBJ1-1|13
CASRDTGNTEAFF
TGTGCCAGCAGGGATACAGGGAACACTGAAGCTTTCTTT
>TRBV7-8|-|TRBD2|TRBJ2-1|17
CASSLPLTSGRRNEQFF
TGTGCCAGCAGCTTACCCCTCACTAGCGGGAGACGGAATGAGCAGTTCTTC
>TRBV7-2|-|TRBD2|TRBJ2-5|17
CASSFAFGGSGGETQYF
TGTGCCAGCAGCTTTGCTTTTGGCGGGAGCGGCGGAGAGACCCAGTACTTC
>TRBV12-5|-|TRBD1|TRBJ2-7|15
CASAQGDSNSYEQYF
TGTGCTAGTGCCCAGGGGGACAGCAACTCCTACGAGCAGTACTTC
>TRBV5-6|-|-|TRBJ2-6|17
CASSNLGSGPGANVLTF
TGTGCCAGCAGCAACCTCGGTTCAGGCCCTGGGGCCAACGTCCTGACTTTC
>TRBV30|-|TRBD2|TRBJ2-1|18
CAWVGLAGSSTSYNEQFF
TGTGCCTGGGTGGGACTAGCGGGATCCTCGACCTCCTACAATGAGCAGTTCTTC
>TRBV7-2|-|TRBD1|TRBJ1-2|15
CASSQTGGANYGYTF
TGTGCCAGCAGCCAGACAGGGGGCGCTAACTATGGCTACACCTTC
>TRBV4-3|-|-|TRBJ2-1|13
CASSQDTRVEQFF
TGCGCCAGCAGCCAAGATACGCGGGTTGAGCAGTTCTTC
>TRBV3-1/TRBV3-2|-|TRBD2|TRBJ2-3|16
CASSQDRLAGIDTQYF
TGTGCCAGCAGCCAGGATAGACTAGCGGGGATAGATACGCAGTATTTT
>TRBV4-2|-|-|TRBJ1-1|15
CASSQARGYDTEAFF
TGTGCCAGCAGCCAAGCTCGGGGGTATGACACTGAAGCTTTCTTT